The rows below give T cell receptor beta chains drawn from one sample of a study of T cell changes during pregnancy in multiple sclerosis. Data came from immunoSEQ multiplex PCR; TCRdb stores just in-frame clones and leaves some out. The repertoire holds 100,000 or so clones, with 91% as singletons. The specimen comprised peripheral blood, sampled in the second trimester of pregnancy. The source is a female donor with multiple sclerosis, enrolled in a pregnancy study. CDR3s leave out the opening cysteine and the closing phenylalanine or tryptophan. Some rows have no size entry. The others give once, few or many, or a class for an expanded clone.

TRBV5-1 | . | ASRSGTSGINGELF
TRBV7-2 | . | ASSFSGRAYEQY
TRBV7-9 | . | ASSPSLTSDTGELF
TRBV28 | . | ASSFPGTVGEQY
TRBV19 | few | ASSIAGMSGANVLT
TRBV7-2 | . | ASSPGQGGRGYT
TRBV5-1 | . | ASRPGREGYEQY
TRBV14 | . | ASSQFLSDTQY
TRBV5-1 | . | ASSLTGPGNEQF
TRBV2 | few | ASTPRVSGNTIY
TRBV27 | . | ASSSTPSVYYEQY
TRBV28 | few | ASSPQGADSYEQY
TRBV11-2 | . | ASSLGGLAGVAEQF
TRBV7-8 | . | ASGGYNEQF
TRBV6-5 | . | ASRNPGTGEGYT
TRBV4-1 | few | ASSQGQDFVYEQY
TRBV6-5 | . | ASSSPLSGANGYT
TRBV7-2 | once | ASSFPRYEQY
TRBV7-2 | . | ASSPQGNEQF
TRBV16 | . | ASSQFAVTHSNQPQH
TRBV7-2 | once | ASSLSSTTGFLRYEQY
TRBV28 | once | ASSPLGGSYEQY
TRBV7-2 | once | ASSFAGTGANVLT
TRBV15 | . | ATSRGWDSSGANVLT
TRBV7-9 | . | ASSVPGTTTGELF
TRBV6-6 | . | ASSLQVSNQPQH
TRBV5-4 | . | ASSLPTGGRETQY
TRBV7-2 | . | ASSRDRGTKNIQY
TRBV21-1 | . | ASSPWTGGNQPQH
TRBV5-1 | . | ASSLDLAGGTDTQY
TRBV19 | . | ASSARTGGRETQY
TRBV7-9 | . | ASSPRGQVNTEAF
TRBV30 | once | ACEDSYNEQF
TRBV12-5 | . | ASGFSGGGELF
TRBV6-1 | . | ASSGHGLAEPYEQY
TRBV5-1 | . | ASSLEAGNTEAF
TRBV4-1 | . | ASSQVASGSYEQY
TRBV4-1 | . | ASSQVQGATDTQY
TRBV7-9 | . | ASSLRLAGSSDEQF
TRBV28 | . | ASSATGWRHGYT
TRBV7-9 | . | ASSPSRGLTPEKLF
TRBV10-3 | . | AISGSGLAGAKQY
TRBV27 | . | ASRSGANTGELF
TRBV7-9 | . | ASSLVTSGSIYEQY
TRBV19 | . | ASRGDRDTEAF
TRBV6-4 | . | ASSVLAGETGELF
TRBV28 | . | AAWEGYNEQF
TRBV9 | . | ASSVSLTGLGGELF
TRBV5-5 | . | ASSLRQGNAYEQY
TRBV4-3 | . | ASSQDPSSLAAYNEQF
TRBV2 | . | ASNGATHTGELF
TRBV27 | . | ASSLLSTDTQY
TRBV29-1 | . | SVEGLQGRGGELF
TRBV13 | . | ASSHPTVNTEAF
TRBV7-2 | . | ASSIGLAASYEQY
TRBV5-6 | . | ASSLIEALTNYGYT
TRBV6-6 | . | ASSYSVSGRSYEQY